Here is one T cell receptor (beta chain) with its context. Germline V gene data show CDR1 as DFQATT and CDR2 as SNEGSKA (reference sequence). This CDR3 has 13 amino acids. The data originate from a study of monozygotic twins with inflammatory bowel disease. TCRdb processed the 5' RACE reads again and assigns one entry to each CDR3 protein, with no DNA. The table for this sample gives 400,000 or so distinct CDR3 sequences. This chain joins TRBV20-1 and TRBJ2-1; TCRdb reports TRBD1, a call that lacks DNA to check it against. The receptor was isolated from a human donor with ulcerative colitis or Crohn's disease, or a healthy co-twin of an affected twin (not recorded which). Sequenced input: blood. The CDR3 is CSAQGSVYNEQFF.